Below, one T cell receptor beta chain is given with its context. This entry belongs to a study of blood T cell repertoires in COVID-19. V lost 6 bases and J 2 bases, leaving 14 bases between the germline ends. The V gene's germline CDR1 is SEHNR and CDR2 FQNEAQ (reference sequence). This CDR3 spans 15 amino acids. Assay: immunoSEQ multiplex PCR; the TCRdb copy retains only in-frame clones and omits some. The sample comprises over 150,000 clones, about nine tenths of which are singletons, and around 2.3% rests with the top ten. This rearrangement joins TRBV7-9 to TRBJ1-3, with D uncertain. The receptor was isolated from a woman in her twenties or thirties who had recovered from COVID-19. The specimen was PBMCs or T cells enriched from blood (not recorded which). The CDR3 region is CASRSSGGAGNTIYF. Written as DNA, the CDR3 is TGTGCCAGCAGGAGTTCGGGTGGAGCTGGAAACACCATATATTTT.